This T cell receptor beta chain emerged from a study of read filtering for tumor transcriptome and immune sequencing. There are many counts of this clonotype. V lost 0 bases, J lost 6 bases, and 7 bases lay in between. CDR3 length equals 12 residues. CDR1 and CDR2 (germline): SGHRS, YFSETQ. The library was built from about 370 ng RNA with molecular barcoded adaptors for alpha/delta and beta/gamma chains. TCRdb reprocessed the reads with MiXCR, giving one entry per CDR3 protein. The sample consists of 40,000 or so distinct CDR3 sequences, around 15% of them appearing once. The sequencing input was a population of CD138-negative cells sorted from bone marrow. The sequence was collected from a donor at least 40 years old with multiple myeloma. This chain links TRBV5-1 with TRBJ2-7; D remains ambiguous. This CDR3 reads CASSLVAGEQYF. The CDR3, as DNA: TGCGCCAGCAGCTTGGTCGCAGGCGAGCAGTACTTC.